This T cell receptor beta chain stems from a study of Ad26.COV2.S vaccination and SARS-CoV-2 variants. Study context: The vaccine Ad26.COV2.S was put into the muscle once, or twice with 56 days between.

General study findings and limits: Post-vaccination breadth of spike-specific CD8+ and CD4+ T cell responses was reportedly substantial. Using TCR breadth and depth analyses may have led to underestimated total T cell responses.

The ends lost 0 bases at V and 4 bases at J; junction bases unmatched: 5. The V gene's germline CDR1 is SGDLS and CDR2 YYNGEE. This CDR3 region has 16 residues. Concerning this clone itself: As yet, its antigen is unknown.

The treatment is: roughly 19 received Ad26.COV2.S at low or high dose, single or two shots; about 5 received placebo; per-sample allocation not given. Sampling was done on day 63 after the first vaccine or placebo injection. The protocol was immunoSEQ multiplex PCR, while the TCRdb copy is restricted to in-frame clones and leaves out a portion. This sample carries 300,000 to 350,000 clones, around four fifths of them seen once, and the ten largest clones take roughly 2%. This receptor was obtained from a person aged 18-60 years who received the Ad26.COV2.S COVID-19 vaccine or a placebo. This sequence joins TRBV9 and TRBJ1-3, with 9 bases identical to TRBD1. Sequences were derived from peripheral blood, sampled in a trial of Ad26.COV2.S vaccine versus placebo. CDR3 nucleotide sequence: TGTGCCAGCAGCGTAGATACAGGGGGCGGAGGAAACACCATATATTTT. Amino acid sequence: CASSVDTGGGGNTIYF.